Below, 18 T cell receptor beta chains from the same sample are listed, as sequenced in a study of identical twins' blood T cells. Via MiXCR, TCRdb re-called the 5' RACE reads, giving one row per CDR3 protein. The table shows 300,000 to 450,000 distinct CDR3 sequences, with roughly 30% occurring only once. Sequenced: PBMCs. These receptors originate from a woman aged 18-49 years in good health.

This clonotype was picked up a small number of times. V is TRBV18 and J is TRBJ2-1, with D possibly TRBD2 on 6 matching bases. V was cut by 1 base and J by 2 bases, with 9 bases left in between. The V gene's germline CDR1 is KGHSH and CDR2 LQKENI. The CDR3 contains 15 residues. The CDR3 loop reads CASSPRGKAYNEQFF. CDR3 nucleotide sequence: TGTGCCAGCTCACCACGCGGGAAGGCCTACAATGAGCAGTTCTTC.

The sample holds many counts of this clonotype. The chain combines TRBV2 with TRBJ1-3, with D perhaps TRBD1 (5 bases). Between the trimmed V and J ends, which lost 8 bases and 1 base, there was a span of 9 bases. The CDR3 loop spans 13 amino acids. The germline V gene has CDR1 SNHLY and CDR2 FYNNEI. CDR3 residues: CASQGTSGNTIYF. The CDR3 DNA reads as TGTGCCAGCCAGGGCACTTCTGGAAACACCATATATTTT.

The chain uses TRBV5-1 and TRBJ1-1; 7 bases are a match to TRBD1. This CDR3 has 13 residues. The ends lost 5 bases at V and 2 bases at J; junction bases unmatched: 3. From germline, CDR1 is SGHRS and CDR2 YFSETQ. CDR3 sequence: CASRTGTNTEAFF. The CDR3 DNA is TGCGCCAGCAGGACAGGGACTAACACTGAAGCTTTCTTT.

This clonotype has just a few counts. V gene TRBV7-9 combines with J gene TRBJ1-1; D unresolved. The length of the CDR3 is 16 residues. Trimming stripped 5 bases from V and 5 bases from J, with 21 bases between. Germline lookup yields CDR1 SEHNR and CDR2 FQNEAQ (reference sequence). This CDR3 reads CASSNQYRAHRTEAFF. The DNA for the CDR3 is TGTGCCAGCAGCAACCAGTATAGGGCCCATCGGACTGAAGCTTTCTTT.

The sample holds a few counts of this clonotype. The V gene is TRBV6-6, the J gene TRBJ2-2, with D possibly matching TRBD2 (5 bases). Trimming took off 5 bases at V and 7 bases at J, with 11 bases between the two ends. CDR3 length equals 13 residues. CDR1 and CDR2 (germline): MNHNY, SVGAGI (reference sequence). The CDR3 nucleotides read TGTGCCAGCAGTCCCCAGCGGAGCGGGGAGCTGTTTTTT. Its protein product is CASSPQRSGELFF.

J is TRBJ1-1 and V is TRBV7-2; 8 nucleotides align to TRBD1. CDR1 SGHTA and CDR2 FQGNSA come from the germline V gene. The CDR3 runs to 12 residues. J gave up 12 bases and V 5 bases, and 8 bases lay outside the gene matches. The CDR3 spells CASSLGQGGPFF. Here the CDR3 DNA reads TGTGCCAGCAGCCTCGGACAGGGAGGTCCTTTCTTT.

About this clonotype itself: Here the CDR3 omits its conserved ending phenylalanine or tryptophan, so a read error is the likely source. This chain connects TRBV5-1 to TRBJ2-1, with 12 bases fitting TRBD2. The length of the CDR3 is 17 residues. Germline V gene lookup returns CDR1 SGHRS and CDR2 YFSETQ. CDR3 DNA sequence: TGCGCCAGCAGCTTGGGACTAGCGGGAGACTCCTACAAGGAGCAGTTCTTA. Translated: CASSLGLAGDSYKEQFL.

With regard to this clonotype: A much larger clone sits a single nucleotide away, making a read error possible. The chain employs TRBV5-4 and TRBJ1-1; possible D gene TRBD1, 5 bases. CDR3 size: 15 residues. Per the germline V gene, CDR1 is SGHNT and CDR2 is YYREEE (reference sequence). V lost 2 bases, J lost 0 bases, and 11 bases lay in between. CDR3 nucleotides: TGTGCCAGCAGCTTTCCGGCAGGGTTGAACACTGAAGCTTTCTTT. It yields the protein CASSFPAGLNTEAFF.

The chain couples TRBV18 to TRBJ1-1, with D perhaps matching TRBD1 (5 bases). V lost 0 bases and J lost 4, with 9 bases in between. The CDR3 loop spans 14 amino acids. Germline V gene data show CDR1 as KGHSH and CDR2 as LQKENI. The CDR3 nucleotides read TGTGCCAGCTCACCACCGTGGGGGTCCACTGAAGCTTTCTTT. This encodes CASSPPWGSTEAFF.

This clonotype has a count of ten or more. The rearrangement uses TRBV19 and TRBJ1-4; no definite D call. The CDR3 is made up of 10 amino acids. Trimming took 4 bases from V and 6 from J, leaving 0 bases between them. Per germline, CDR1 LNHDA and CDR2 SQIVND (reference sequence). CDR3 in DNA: TGTGCCAGTAGTAATGAAAAACTGTTTTTT. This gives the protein CASSNEKLFF.

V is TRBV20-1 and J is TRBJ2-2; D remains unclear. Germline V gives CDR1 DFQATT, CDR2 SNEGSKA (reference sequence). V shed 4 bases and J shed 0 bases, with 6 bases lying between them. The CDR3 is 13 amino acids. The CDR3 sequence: CSAITANTGELFF. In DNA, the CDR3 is TGCAGTGCTATTACAGCGAACACCGGGGAGCTGTTTTTT.

CDR3 bases: TGCGCCAGCAGCTTACAGGGCAGGGACTATGGCTACACCTTC. It encodes CASSLQGRDYGYTF. This rearrangement joins TRBV5-1 to TRBJ1-2, with D possibly being TRBD1 (6 bases). CDR3 length equals 14 residues. V was clipped by 2 bases and J by 3 bases, with 11 bases between them. Germline-derived CDR1 and CDR2 are SGHRS and YFSETQ.

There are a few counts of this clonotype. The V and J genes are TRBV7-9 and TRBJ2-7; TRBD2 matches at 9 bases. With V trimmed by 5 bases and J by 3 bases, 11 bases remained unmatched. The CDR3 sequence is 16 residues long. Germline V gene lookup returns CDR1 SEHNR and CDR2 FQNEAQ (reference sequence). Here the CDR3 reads CASSIVGAAGGYEQYF. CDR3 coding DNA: TGTGCCAGCAGCATAGTGGGGGCAGCGGGAGGCTACGAGCAGTACTTC. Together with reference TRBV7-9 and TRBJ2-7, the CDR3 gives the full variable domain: DTGVSQNPRHKITKRGQNVTFRCDPISEHNRLYWYRQTLGQGPEFLTYFQNEAQLEKSRLLSDRFSAERPKGSFSTLEIQRTEQGDSAMYLCASSIVGAAGGYEQYFGPGTRLTVT.

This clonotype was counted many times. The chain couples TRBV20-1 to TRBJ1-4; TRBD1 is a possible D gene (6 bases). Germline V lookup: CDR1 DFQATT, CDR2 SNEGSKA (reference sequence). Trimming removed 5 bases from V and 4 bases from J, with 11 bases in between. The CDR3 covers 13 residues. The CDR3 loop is CSARTEINEKLFF. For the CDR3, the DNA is TGCAGTGCTCGGACAGAAATTAATGAAAAACTGTTTTTT.

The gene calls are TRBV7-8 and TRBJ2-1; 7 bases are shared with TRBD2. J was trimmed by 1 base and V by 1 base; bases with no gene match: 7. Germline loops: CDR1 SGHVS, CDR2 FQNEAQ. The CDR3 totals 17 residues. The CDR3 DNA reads TGTGCCAGCAGCTTAGGTGGCGGGAGTGTGTCCTACAATGAGCAGTTCTTC. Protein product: CASSLGGGSVSYNEQFF.

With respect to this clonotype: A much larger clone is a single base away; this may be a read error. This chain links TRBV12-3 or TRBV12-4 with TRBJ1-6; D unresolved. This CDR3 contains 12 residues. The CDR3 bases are TGTGCCAGCAGTCCCTCGAGATCACCCCCCCACTTT. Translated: CASSPSRSPPHF.

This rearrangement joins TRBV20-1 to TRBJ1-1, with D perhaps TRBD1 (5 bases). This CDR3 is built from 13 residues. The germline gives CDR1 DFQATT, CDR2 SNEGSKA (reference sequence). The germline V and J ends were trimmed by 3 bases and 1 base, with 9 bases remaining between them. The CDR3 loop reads CSARNRQNTEAFF. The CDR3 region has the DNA TGCAGTGCTAGGAACAGGCAGAACACTGAAGCTTTCTTT.

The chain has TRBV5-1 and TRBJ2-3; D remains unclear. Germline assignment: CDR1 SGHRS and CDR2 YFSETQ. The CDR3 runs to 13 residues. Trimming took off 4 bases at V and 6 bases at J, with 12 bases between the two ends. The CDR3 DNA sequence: TGCGCCAGCAGCCAAGCCCCGGTTGATACGCAGTATTTT. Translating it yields CASSQAPVDTQYF.